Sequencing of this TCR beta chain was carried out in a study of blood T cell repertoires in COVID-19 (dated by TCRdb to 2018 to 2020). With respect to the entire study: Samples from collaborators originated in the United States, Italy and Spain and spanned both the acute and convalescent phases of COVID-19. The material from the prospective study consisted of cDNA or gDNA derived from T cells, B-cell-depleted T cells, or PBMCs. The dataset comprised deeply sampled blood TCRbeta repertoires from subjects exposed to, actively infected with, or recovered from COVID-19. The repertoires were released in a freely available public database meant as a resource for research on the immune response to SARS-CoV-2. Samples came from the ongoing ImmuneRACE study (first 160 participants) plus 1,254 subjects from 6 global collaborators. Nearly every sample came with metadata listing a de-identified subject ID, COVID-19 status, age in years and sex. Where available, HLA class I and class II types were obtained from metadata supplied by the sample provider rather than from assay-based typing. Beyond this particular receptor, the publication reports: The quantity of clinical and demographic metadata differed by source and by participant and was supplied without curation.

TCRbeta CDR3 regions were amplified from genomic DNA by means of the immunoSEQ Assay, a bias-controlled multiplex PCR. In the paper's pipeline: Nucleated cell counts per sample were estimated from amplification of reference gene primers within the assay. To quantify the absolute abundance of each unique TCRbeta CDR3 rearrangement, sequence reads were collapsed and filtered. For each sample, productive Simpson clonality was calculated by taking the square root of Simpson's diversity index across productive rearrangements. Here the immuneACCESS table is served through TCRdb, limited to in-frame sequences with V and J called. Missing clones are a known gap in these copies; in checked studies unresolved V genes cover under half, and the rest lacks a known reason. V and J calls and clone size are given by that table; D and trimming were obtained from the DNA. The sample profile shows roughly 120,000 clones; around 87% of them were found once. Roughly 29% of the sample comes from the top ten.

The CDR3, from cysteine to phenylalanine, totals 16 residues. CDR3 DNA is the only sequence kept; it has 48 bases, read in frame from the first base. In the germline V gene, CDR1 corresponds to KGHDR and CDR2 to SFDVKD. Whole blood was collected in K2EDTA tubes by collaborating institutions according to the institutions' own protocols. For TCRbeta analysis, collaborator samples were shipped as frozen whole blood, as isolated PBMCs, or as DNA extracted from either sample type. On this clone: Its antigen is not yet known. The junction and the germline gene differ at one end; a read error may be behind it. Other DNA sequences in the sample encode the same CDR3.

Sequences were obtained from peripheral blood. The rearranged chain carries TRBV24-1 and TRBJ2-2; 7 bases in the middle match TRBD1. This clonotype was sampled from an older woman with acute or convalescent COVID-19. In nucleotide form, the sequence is TGCGCCACCAGTGATTTGACAGGGTGGAACACCGGGGAGCTGTTTTTT. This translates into CATSDLTGWNTGELFF.